Below are 21 T cell receptor beta chains sequenced from a single sample in a study of cytomegalovirus exposure and HLA in healthy donors. The study ran its PCR with 60 Vbeta and 13 Jbeta primers. This table comes from immunoSEQ multiplex PCR, and its TCRdb copy is limited to in-frame clones, with some not included. The repertoire has 150,000 or so clones, approximately 80% of them found once; the top ten carry 1.5% to 2%. Sequenced: PBMCs. These receptors were collected from a man aged 18 to 30 in good health and CMV-seronegative.

This clone has a single count. This chain links TRBV5-1 with TRBJ2-5, with TRBD1 matching over 9 bases. The CDR3 has 15 residues. Trimming took 4 bases from V and 3 from J; bases not matched to a gene: 7. Germline CDR1 and CDR2: SGHRS and YFSETQ. This CDR3 is CASSPAWTGEETQYF. The CDR3 DNA reads TGCGCCAGCAGCCCGGCATGGACAGGGGAAGAGACCCAGTACTTC. The full variable domain, completed using reference TRBV5-1 and TRBJ2-5, is KAGVTQTPRYLIKTRGQQVTLSCSPISGHRSVSWYQQTPGQGLQFLFEYFSETQRNKGNFPGRFSGRQFSNSRSEMNVSTLELGDSALYLCASSPAWTGEETQYFGPGTRLLVL.

V gene TRBV6-1 combines with J gene TRBJ2-5, with 10 bases fitting TRBD1. Germline CDR1 and CDR2: MNHNS and SASEGT. Trimming took 3 bases from V and 5 from J; bases not matched to a gene: 3. There are 14 residues in the CDR3. The CDR3 region has the DNA TGTGCCAGCAGTGAGACAGGGGGCAGGGAGACCCAGTACTTC. This encodes CASSETGGRETQYF.

V gene TRBV6-1 combines with J gene TRBJ1-5; TRBD1 matches at 7 bases. The germline gives CDR1 MNHNS, CDR2 SASEGT. This CDR3 region has 14 residues. Unmatched junction bases numbered 7, after V lost 6 bases and J lost 5 bases. Written as DNA, the CDR3 is TGTGCCAGCAGCCCCGACAGGGAGCATCAGCCCCAGCATTTT. It yields the protein CASSPDREHQPQHF.

This clone occurred once. CDR3 nucleotides: TGTGCCAGCTCACACCGGGACAGGGGGGACACTGAAGCTTTCTTT. It is translated as CASSHRDRGDTEAFF. This chain connects TRBV18 to TRBJ1-1, with 11 nucleotides matching TRBD1. Germline V gives CDR1 KGHSH, CDR2 LQKENI. The trim removed 4 bases at V and 3 bases at J, leaving 4 bases unmatched. This CDR3 spans 15 amino acids.

The CDR3 region has the DNA TGTGCCAGCAGCGGTGGATGGCGGAACCACAATGAGCAGTTCTTC. Residues: CASSGGWRNHNEQFF. V and J are TRBV9 and TRBJ2-1, with no clear D. Between the trimmed V and J ends, which lost 3 bases and 5 bases, there was a span of 15 bases. The CDR3 consists of 15 residues. The germline CDR1 and CDR2 sequences are SGDLS and YYNGEE.

V is TRBV13 and J is TRBJ2-1, with TRBD1 identical over 9 bases. With 1 base clipped from V and 3 bases from J, the junction kept 4 bases outside the gene matches. The CDR3 is 16 residues long. The germline CDR1 and CDR2 sequences are PRHDT and FYEKMQ (reference sequence). The CDR3 nucleotides read TGTGCCAGCAGCTTAGAGGGACAGGGTGGCTACAATGAGCAGTTCTTC. This translates into CASSLEGQGGYNEQFF.

The chain employs TRBV6-5 and TRBJ2-6, with a weak D call TRBD2 (6 bases). There are 15 residues in the CDR3. Per the germline V gene, CDR1 is MNHEY and CDR2 is SVGAGI. Deletions cut 7 bases from V and 4 bases from J, with 14 bases between. The CDR3 bases are TGTGCCAGCACTATGGGGGGATCCGGGGCCAACGTCCTGACTTTC. Translation gives CASTMGGSGANVLTF.

The genes are TRBV28 and TRBJ2-3, with TRBD1 as a possible D gene (6 bases). This CDR3 is 13 amino acids long. Between the trimmed V and J ends, which lost 4 bases and 5 bases, there was a span of 10 bases. In germline, CDR1 is MDHEN, CDR2 SYDVKM. CDR3 sequence reads: CASSSQGLDTQYF. The CDR3 DNA reads as TGTGCCAGCAGTTCCCAGGGGTTAGATACGCAGTATTTT.

The CDR3 sequence is CASSIFASTVFPNTEAFF. In DNA form, the CDR3 reads TGTGCCAGTAGTATATTCGCTTCCACAGTATTCCCGAACACTGAAGCTTTCTTT. The chain couples TRBV19 to TRBJ1-1; no clear D. This CDR3 contains 18 residues. Germline CDR1 is LNHDA and CDR2 is SQIVND (reference sequence). Trimming cost V 2 bases and J 1 base, with 20 bases left between them.

The V call is TRBV4-1, the J call TRBJ2-5; 8 bases map to TRBD1. Germline CDR1 is MGHRA and CDR2 is YSYEKL. The CDR3 spans 15 residues. V lost 0 bases, J lost 3 bases, and 3 bases stayed unmatched. CDR3 region: CASSQEAGGEETQYF. CDR3 DNA: TGCGCCAGCAGCCAAGAGGCAGGGGGCGAAGAGACCCAGTACTTC.

The J gene is TRBJ2-7, the V gene TRBV4-3, with TRBD2 identical over 8 bases. Per germline, CDR1 LGHNA and CDR2 YSLEER. CDR3 length equals 13 residues. J was trimmed by 6 bases and V by 5 bases; bases with no gene match: 6. The CDR3 loop is CASSAAGAAEQYF. CDR3 nucleotide sequence: TGCGCCAGCAGCGCAGCGGGAGCCGCCGAGCAGTACTTC.

V and J are TRBV27 and TRBJ2-7; 9 nucleotides align to TRBD1. V lost 6 bases, J lost 2 bases, and 5 bases stayed unmatched. Germline loops: CDR1 MNHEY, CDR2 SMNVEV (reference sequence). The CDR3 sequence is 14 residues long. The CDR3 loop reads CASSPQGATYEQYF. The CDR3 DNA reads TGTGCCAGCAGCCCACAGGGGGCGACCTACGAGCAGTACTTC.

This sequence joins TRBV7-9 and TRBJ2-7; no reliable D call. Germline CDR1 reads SEHNR; CDR2 reads FQNEAQ (reference sequence). V lost 3 bases, J lost 0 bases, and 9 bases lay in between. The CDR3 totals 14 residues. The CDR3 DNA is TGTGCCAGCAGCTTGTCCGGTGTCTCCTACGAGCAGTACTTC. This sequence encodes CASSLSGVSYEQYF. Drawing the rest from reference TRBV7-9 and TRBJ2-7, the complete variable domain is DTGVSQNPRHKITKRGQNVTFRCDPISEHNRLYWYRQTLGQGPEFLTYFQNEAQLEKSRLLSDRFSAERPKGSFSTLEIQRTEQGDSAMYLCASSLSGVSYEQYFGPGTRLTVT.

The genes are TRBV7-2 and TRBJ2-1, with D tentatively TRBD1 (6 bases). The V gene's germline CDR1 is SGHTA and CDR2 FQGNSA. This CDR3 comprises 17 residues. Trimming pared 5 bases from V and 0 bases from J, leaving 17 bases between. CDR3 sequence: CTSSQGPPGVSYNEQFF. The CDR3 bases are TGTACCAGCAGCCAGGGTCCTCCAGGGGTCTCCTACAATGAGCAGTTCTTC.

V gene TRBV29-1 combines with J gene TRBJ2-5; 10 nucleotides align to TRBD1. There are 14 residues in the CDR3. Trimming removed 7 bases from V and 1 base from J; junction bases left unmatched: 6. In germline, CDR1 is SQVTM, CDR2 ANQGSEA. The CDR3 DNA is TGCAGCGCCCTCGGGACAGGGGCCCAAGAGACCCAGTACTTC. Translating gives CSALGTGAQETQYF.

The chain recombines TRBV27 with TRBJ2-7, with D perhaps matching TRBD1 (6 bases). Germline V gene lookup returns CDR1 MNHEY and CDR2 SMNVEV (reference sequence). The germline V and J ends were trimmed by 6 bases and 4 bases, with 19 bases remaining between them. This CDR3 has 15 amino acids. CDR3 sequence reads: CASSTNLGAYYEQYF. The CDR3 DNA follows: TGTGCCAGCAGCACCAATTTGGGGGCATATTACGAGCAGTACTTC.

V gene TRBV19 combines with J gene TRBJ2-2, with D hard to call. The CDR3 extends over 13 amino acids. Deletions cut 6 bases from V and 7 bases from J, with 12 bases between. Germline CDR1 reads LNHDA; CDR2 reads SQIVND (reference sequence). CDR3 coding DNA: TGTGCCAGTAGCCTAGAGTTTGGCGGGGAGCTGTTTTTT. Amino acid sequence: CASSLEFGGELFF.

The genes are TRBV5-6 and TRBJ1-2; 7 bases are a match to TRBD1. The CDR3 runs 11 residues. V shed 5 bases, J shed 7 bases, and the junction held 2 bases outside the gene matches. Germline CDR1 and CDR2: SGHDT and YYEEEE. The CDR3 DNA sequence: TGTGCCAGCAGTCGGGACAGTGGCTACACCTTC. Translated: CASSRDSGYTF.

The chain recombines TRBV6-5 with TRBJ2-2; TRBD2 might be the D (5 bases). CDR1 MNHEY and CDR2 SVGAGI come from the germline V gene. The CDR3 has 16 residues. Deletions cut 0 bases from V and 3 bases from J, with 11 bases between. This CDR3 reads CASSYSSGSYTGELFF. The CDR3 coding sequence is TGTGCCAGCAGTTACTCGTCGGGGTCCTACACCGGGGAGCTGTTTTTT.

In DNA form, the CDR3 reads TGTGCCAGCAGTCCCCCCCCGGGACTAGCGGGAGGAACCGGGGAGCTGTTTTTT. Its translation: CASSPPPGLAGGTGELFF. V and J are TRBV27 and TRBJ2-2; 15 bases align to TRBD2. CDR1 is MNHEY and CDR2 is SMNVEV in the germline V gene (reference sequence). Germline trimming cut 5 bases from V and 5 bases from J; bases unmatched to any gene: 9. This CDR3 region has 18 residues.

The gene calls are TRBV18 and TRBJ2-7, with TRBD1 identical over 8 bases. Per the germline V gene, CDR1 is KGHSH and CDR2 is LQKENI. V lost 5 bases to trimming and J lost 6 bases; unmatched junction nucleotides: 9. The CDR3 has 14 residues. The CDR3 DNA reads as TGTGCCAGCTCAACAGACAGGGGTGGGGGCGAGCAGTACTTC. This codes for CASSTDRGGGEQYF. The complete variable domain, with remaining parts taken from reference TRBV18 and TRBJ2-7, reads NAGVMQNPRHLVRRRGQEARLRCSPMKGHSHVYWYRQLPEEGLKFMVYLQKENIIDESGMPKERFSAEFPKEGPSILRIQQVVRGDSAAYFCASSTDRGGGEQYFGPGTRLTVT.